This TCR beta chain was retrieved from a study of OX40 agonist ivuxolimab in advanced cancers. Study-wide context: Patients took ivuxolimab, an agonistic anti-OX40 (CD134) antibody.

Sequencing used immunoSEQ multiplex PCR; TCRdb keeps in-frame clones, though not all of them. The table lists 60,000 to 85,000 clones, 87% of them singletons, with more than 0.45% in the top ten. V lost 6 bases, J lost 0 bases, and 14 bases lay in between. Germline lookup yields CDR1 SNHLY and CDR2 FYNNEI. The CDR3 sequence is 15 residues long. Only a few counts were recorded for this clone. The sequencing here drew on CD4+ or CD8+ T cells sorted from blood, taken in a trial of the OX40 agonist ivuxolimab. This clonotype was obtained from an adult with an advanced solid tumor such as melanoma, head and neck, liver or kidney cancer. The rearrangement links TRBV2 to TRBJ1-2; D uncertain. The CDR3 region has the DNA TGTGCCAGCAGCCAAGAGTCCGCAGCTAACTATGGCTACACCTTC. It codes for CASSQESAANYGYTF.